The present entry profiles one T cell receptor beta chain with its context. This likely traces to a read error, being one base from a far larger clone. Trimming took off 6 bases at V and 4 bases at J, with 4 bases between the two ends. This CDR3 is built from 11 residues. The data belong to a study of blood T cell repertoires in COVID-19. Study details: Cohort 3 recovery required two negative PCRs, clearance, or symptom resolution.

The repertoire was sequenced with immunoSEQ multiplex PCR; TCRdb's copy has only in-frame clones and lacks some. Among roughly 160,000 clones listed, 65% to 80% were seen once. This sequence was found in a woman in her 70s in a cohort exposed to, infected with or recovered from COVID-19 (not recorded which). The rearrangement joins TRBV12-3 or TRBV12-4 to TRBJ2-1; D call uncertain. The specimen was PBMCs or T cells enriched from blood (not recorded which). The CDR3 DNA follows: TGTGCCAGCAGCTTGTACAATGAGCAGTTCTTC. Translating it yields CASSLYNEQFF.